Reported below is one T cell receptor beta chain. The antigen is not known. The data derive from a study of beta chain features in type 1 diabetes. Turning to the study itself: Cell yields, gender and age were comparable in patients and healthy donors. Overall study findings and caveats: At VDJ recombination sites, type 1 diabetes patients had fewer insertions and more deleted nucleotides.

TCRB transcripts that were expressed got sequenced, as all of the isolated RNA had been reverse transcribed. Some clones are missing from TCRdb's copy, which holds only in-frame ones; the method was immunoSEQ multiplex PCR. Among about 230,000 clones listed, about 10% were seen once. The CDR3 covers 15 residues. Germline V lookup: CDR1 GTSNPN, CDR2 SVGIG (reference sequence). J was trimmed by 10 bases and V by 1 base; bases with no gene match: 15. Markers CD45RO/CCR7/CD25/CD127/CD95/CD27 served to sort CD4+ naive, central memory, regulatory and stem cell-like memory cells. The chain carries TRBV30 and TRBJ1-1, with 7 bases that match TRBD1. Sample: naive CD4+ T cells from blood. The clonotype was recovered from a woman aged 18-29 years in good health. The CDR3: CAWSEGGQENRGAFF. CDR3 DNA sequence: TGTGCCTGGAGTGAGGGAGGACAGGAGAACAGGGGAGCTTTCTTT.